These 5 T cell receptor beta chains originate from one sample sequenced in a study of shared clonotypes between healthy human individuals. TCRdb's copy holds only in-frame clones and misses some; the assay was immunoSEQ multiplex PCR. This table holds 550,000 to 600,000 clones, 95% to 98% found once. CD45RO-negative cells were positively selected for CCR7, leaving out terminally differentiated effector memory CD45RA+ cells. What was sequenced was naive CD8+ T cells sorted from blood. The receptors shown here come from a man aged 30 to 39 in good health.

The V call is TRBV27, the J call TRBJ2-1; 10 bases agree with TRBD2. The germline CDR1 and CDR2 sequences are MNHEY and SMNVEV (reference sequence). This CDR3 has 15 residues. V trimming: 3 bases; J trimming: 8 bases; junction bases outside the gene matches: 7. The CDR3 DNA sequence: TGTGCCAGCAGTTTGTCCCTAGCGGGAGACTATGAGCAGTTCTTC. The encoded protein is CASSLSLAGDYEQFF.

The chain combines TRBV29-1 with TRBJ2-1; 10 nucleotides match TRBD1. CDR3 length equals 16 residues. The V and J ends lost 6 bases and 2 bases, in that order; junction bases with no gene match: 10. The germline gives CDR1 SQVTM, CDR2 ANQGSEA. CDR3 sequence: CSVDPDRGHPYNEQFF. CDR3 DNA sequence: TGCAGCGTAGACCCTGACAGGGGGCACCCCTACAATGAGCAGTTCTTC.

The chain has TRBV7-2 and TRBJ2-7; TRBD2 agrees at 9 bases. Germline assignment: CDR1 SGHTA and CDR2 FQGNSA. This CDR3 is built from 15 residues. Trimming removed 4 bases from V and 3 bases from J; junction bases left unmatched: 7. CDR3 residues: CASSSLAGSYYEQYF. CDR3 nucleotides: TGTGCCAGCAGCTCGCTAGCGGGATCGTACTACGAGCAGTACTTC.

This clone was seen only once. The J gene is TRBJ2-1, the V gene TRBV11-3, with 9 bases matching TRBD2. Germline CDR1 reads SGHNT; CDR2 reads YENEEA. CDR3 length equals 17 residues. Trimming at V came to 4 bases and at J to 0 bases, leaving 7 bases not matched to a gene. The CDR3 reads CASSSRDSGSSYNEQFF. CDR3 DNA sequence: TGTGCCAGCAGCTCCCGGGATAGCGGGAGCTCCTACAATGAGCAGTTCTTC. The variable domain in full, completed from reference TRBV11-3 and TRBJ2-1, reads EAGVVQSPRYKIIEKKQPVAFWCNPISGHNTLYWYLQNLGQGPELLIRYENEEAVDDSQLPKDRFSAERLKGVDSTLKIQPAELGDSAVYLCASSSRDSGSSYNEQFFGPGTRLTVL.

The chain is built from TRBV5-5 and TRBJ2-7; TRBD1 or TRBD2 may be the D gene (6 bases each). This CDR3 comprises 15 residues. In germline, CDR1 is SGHKS, CDR2 YYEKEE (reference sequence). V lost 0 bases and J lost 0, with 10 bases in between. CDR3 DNA: TGTGCCAGCAGCTTGGTTGGGGGGCCCTCCTACGAGCAGTACTTC. It translates to CASSLVGGPSYEQYF.